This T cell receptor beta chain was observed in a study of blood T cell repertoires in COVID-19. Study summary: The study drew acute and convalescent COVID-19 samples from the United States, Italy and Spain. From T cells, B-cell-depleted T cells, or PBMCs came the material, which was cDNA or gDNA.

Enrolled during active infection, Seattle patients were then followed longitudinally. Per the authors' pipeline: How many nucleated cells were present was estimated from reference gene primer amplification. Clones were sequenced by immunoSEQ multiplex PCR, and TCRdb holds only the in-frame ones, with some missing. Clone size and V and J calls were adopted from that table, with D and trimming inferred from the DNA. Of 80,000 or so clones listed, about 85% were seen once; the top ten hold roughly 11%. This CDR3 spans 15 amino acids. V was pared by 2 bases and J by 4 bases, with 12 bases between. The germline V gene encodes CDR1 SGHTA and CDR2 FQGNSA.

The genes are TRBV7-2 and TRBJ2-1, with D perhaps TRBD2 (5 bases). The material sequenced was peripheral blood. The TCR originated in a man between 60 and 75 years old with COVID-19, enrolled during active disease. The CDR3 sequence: CASSLSSGGYNEQFF. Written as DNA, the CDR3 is TGTGCCAGCAGCTTATCCAGCGGAGGATACAATGAGCAGTTCTTC.